The 12 T cell receptor beta chains reported below all come from one sample, sequenced in a study of blood T cell repertoires in COVID-19. Profiling relied on immunoSEQ multiplex PCR, and the TCRdb table lists in-frame clones only, not all of them. The table includes 230,000 or so clones, roughly 84% detected once. The sequenced sample consisted of peripheral blood. The receptors shown here come from a man aged 30 to 45 with active or convalescent COVID-19.

Here the CDR3 DNA reads TGTGCCACCCTATCCGACTTAGATACGCAGTATTTT. This sequence encodes CATLSDLDTQYF. The V call is TRBV6-6, the J call TRBJ2-3; no clear D gene. This CDR3 contains 12 residues. The V end was cut by 10 bases, the J end by 5 bases, with 13 bases between. The V gene's germline CDR1 is MNHNY and CDR2 SVGAGI (reference sequence).

The V gene is TRBV4-3, the J gene TRBJ2-7, with 8 bases matching TRBD1. V lost 4 bases, J lost 0 bases, and 5 bases stayed unmatched. CDR1 and CDR2 from the germline V gene are LGHNA and YSLEER. The CDR3 contains 15 residues. CDR3 in amino acids: CASSPWTGPSYEQYF. CDR3 DNA: TGCGCCAGCAGCCCCTGGACAGGGCCCTCCTACGAGCAGTACTTC.

The CDR3: CASSWGTSGGIQETQYF. CDR3 coding DNA: TGCGCCAGCAGCTGGGGGACTAGCGGGGGGATCCAAGAGACCCAGTACTTC. The rearrangement joins TRBV5-1 to TRBJ2-5; 15 nucleotides line up with TRBD2. This CDR3 comprises 17 residues. Trimming cost V 3 bases and J 1 base; bases outside gene matches: 4. Germline V gene sequence: CDR1 SGHRS, CDR2 YFSETQ.

V and J are TRBV2 and TRBJ2-2; no firm D call. Looked up from germline, CDR1 is SNHLY and CDR2 is FYNNEI. The length of the CDR3 is 13 residues. Trimming took 4 bases from V and 6 from J, leaving 9 bases between them. Written as DNA, the CDR3 is TGTGCCAGCAGTGGGCCCGCGGCCGGGGAGCTGTTTTTT. As protein: CASSGPAAGELFF.

The chain combines TRBV7-2 with TRBJ2-7; D unresolved. The CDR3 length is 15 residues. Trimming removed 5 bases at V and 4 bases at J, with 18 bases between. The germline V gene has CDR1 SGHTA and CDR2 FQGNSA. The CDR3 DNA sequence: TGTGCCAGCAGCCAACCCCTCTCCCTTAGTTACGAGCAGTACTTC. Its translation: CASSQPLSLSYEQYF. The complete variable domain, with remaining parts taken from reference TRBV7-2 and TRBJ2-7, reads GAGVSQSPSNKVTEKGKDVELRCDPISGHTALYWYRQSLGQGLEFLIYFQGNSAPDKSGLPSDRFSAERTGGSVSTLTIQRTQQEDSAVYLCASSQPLSLSYEQYFGPGTRLTVT.

This clone was counted a few times. The V call is TRBV28, the J call TRBJ2-4; 9 bases are shared with TRBD2. V lost 0 bases and J lost 0; bases outside the gene matches: 9. This CDR3 comprises 19 residues. CDR1 is MDHEN, CDR2 SYDVKM, per germline. The CDR3 sequence is CASSLWGLAGWGAKNIQYF. DNA for the CDR3: TGTGCCAGCAGTTTATGGGGTCTAGCGGGATGGGGAGCCAAAAACATTCAGTACTTC.

The chain joins TRBV7-8 to TRBJ2-1; 12 bases agree with TRBD2. After removal of 5 bases from V and 5 bases from J, the junction contained 7 bases not matched to a gene. In germline, CDR1 is SGHVS, CDR2 FQNEAQ. The CDR3 sequence is 16 residues long. CDR3 in amino acids: CASSMRTSGINNEQFF. CDR3 DNA sequence: TGTGCCAGCAGCATGAGGACTAGCGGGATAAACAATGAGCAGTTCTTC. Looking up the rest from reference TRBV7-8 and TRBJ2-1 gives the full variable domain: GAGVSQSPRYKVAKRGQDVALRCDPISGHVSLFWYQQALGQGPEFLTYFQNEAQLDKSGLPSDRFFAERPEGSVSTLKIQRTQQEDSAVYLCASSMRTSGINNEQFFGPGTRLTVL.

This rearrangement joins TRBV7-9 to TRBJ1-4, with D maybe TRBD1 (5 bases). V gave up 0 bases and J gave up 7 bases, with 18 bases separating them. CDR1 SEHNR and CDR2 FQNEAQ come from the germline V gene (reference sequence). The CDR3 has 17 residues. This chain's CDR3 is CASSLAGNRDFGEKLFF. The CDR3 region has the DNA TGTGCCAGCAGCTTAGCGGGAAACCGGGACTTCGGTGAAAAACTGTTTTTT.

This clone has just a few counts. V gene TRBV19 combines with J gene TRBJ1-1; TRBD1 matches at 7 bases. The ends lost 5 bases at V and 0 bases at J; junction bases unmatched: 6. The CDR3 runs 15 residues. The germline V gene has CDR1 LNHDA and CDR2 SQIVND (reference sequence). The CDR3 is CASSPRDSMNTEAFF. DNA for the CDR3: TGTGCCAGTAGTCCCCGGGACAGCATGAACACTGAAGCTTTCTTT.

The V and J genes are TRBV6-5 and TRBJ1-6; D is perhaps TRBD1 (6 bases). V was clipped by 6 bases and J by 7 bases, with 13 bases between them. The CDR3 is made up of 14 amino acids. Germline V gene sequence: CDR1 MNHEY, CDR2 SVGAGI. CDR3 nucleotide sequence: TGTGCCAGCAGCTACGACAGGAGAAATTCACCCCTCCACTTT. Encoded protein: CASSYDRRNSPLHF.

This chain connects TRBV7-2 to TRBJ2-7; the D gene is possibly TRBD1 (6 bases). With 5 bases removed from V and 0 bases from J, the gap between germline ends came to 11 bases. CDR3 size: 14 residues. Germline V gene data show CDR1 as SGHTA and CDR2 as FQGNSA. The chain's CDR3 is CASSRDRFSYEQYF. The CDR3 bases are TGTGCCAGCAGCCGTGACAGGTTCTCCTACGAGCAGTACTTC.

CDR3 bases: TGTGCCAGCATCCACCGACAGGGATGTGGCTATGGCTACACCTTC. It codes for CASIHRQGCGYGYTF. The rearrangement links TRBV21-1 to TRBJ1-2; the table names TRBD1, a call not compared with the DNA. TRBV21-1 is classified as a pseudogene. The CDR3 spans 15 residues.